What follows are 26 T cell receptor beta chains derived from one specimen sequenced in a study of blood T cell repertoires in COVID-19. TCRdb keeps only in-frame clones here, not all; method: immunoSEQ multiplex PCR. The sample shows about 260,000 clones, around 83% of them seen only once. Material: peripheral blood. These receptors were taken from a woman aged 40-49 years who had recovered from COVID-19.

This clone is labeled as medium-sized. The chain recombines TRBV15 with TRBJ2-2; TRBD1 might be the D (6 bases). Looked up from germline, CDR1 is LNHNV and CDR2 is YYDKDF (reference sequence). The V and J ends lost 8 bases and 0 bases respectively, with 16 bases between them. CDR3 size: 16 residues. The CDR3 region has the DNA TGTGCCACCGAAGGGGCCAGGGGCGCGAACACCGGGGAGCTGTTTTTT. It is translated as CATEGARGANTGELFF. Using reference TRBV15 and TRBJ2-2 for the parts outside the CDR3, the full variable domain is DAMVIQNPRYQVTQFGKPVTLSCSQTLNHNVMYWYQQKSSQAPKLLFHYYDKDFNNEADTPDNFQSRRPNTSFCFLDIRSPGLGDTAMYLCATEGARGANTGELFFGEGSRLTVL.

The chain has TRBV9 and TRBJ2-3; the D gene is possibly TRBD2 (6 bases). From germline, CDR1 is SGDLS and CDR2 YYNGEE. CDR3 length: 15 residues. V lost 4 bases, J lost 0 bases, and 12 bases lay in between. CDR3 in DNA: TGTGCCAGCAGCCCCGGGACTTCTAGCACAGATACGCAGTATTTT. Its translation is CASSPGTSSTDTQYF.

J is TRBJ1-2 and V is TRBV30; D is unclear. Germline V gene data show CDR1 as GTSNPN and CDR2 as SVGIG (reference sequence). This CDR3 has 15 amino acids. The V end lost 4 bases, the J end lost 5 bases, and 20 bases lay between the germline ends. CDR3 sequence: CAWKPVGPRDYGYTF. CDR3 sequence (DNA): TGTGCCTGGAAGCCAGTCGGTCCCCGGGATTATGGCTACACCTTC.

This sequence joins TRBV24-1 and TRBJ1-1; TRBD1 aligns across 7 bases. The J segment lost 5 bases and the V segment lost 7 bases, leaving 6 bases of the junction unmatched. Germline values: CDR1 KGHDR, CDR2 SFDVKD. This CDR3 region has 13 residues. The CDR3 bases are TGTGCCACCAGGACAGGGATCTGGACTGAAGCTTTCTTT. It translates to CATRTGIWTEAFF.

The genes are TRBV5-1 and TRBJ2-3, with 11 bases identical to TRBD2. Germline V gives CDR1 SGHRS, CDR2 YFSETQ. V shed 4 bases and J 0 bases; nucleotides not matched to a gene: 7. CDR3 size: 17 residues. The CDR3 sequence: CASSVDGTSGSTDTQYF. CDR3 nucleotides: TGCGCCAGCAGCGTTGATGGGACTAGCGGTAGCACAGATACGCAGTATTTT.

This chain joins TRBV4-2 and TRBJ1-1; the D gene is possibly TRBD1 (5 bases). V lost 4 bases to trimming and J lost 1 base, with 13 bases between them. The CDR3 length is 15 residues. Germline lookup yields CDR1 LGHNA and CDR2 YNFKEQ. The CDR3 here is CASSRGVLWNTEAFF. CDR3 nucleotide sequence: TGTGCCAGCAGCCGGGGCGTCTTGTGGAACACTGAAGCTTTCTTT.

The rearrangement uses TRBV2 and TRBJ2-3, with TRBD2 matching over 7 bases. Germline CDR1 reads SNHLY; CDR2 reads FYNNEI. This CDR3 region has 14 residues. The J segment lost 12 bases and the V segment lost 4 bases, leaving 13 bases of the junction unmatched. CDR3 bases: TGTGCCAGCAGTGGGGACCCGGGACTACCAAATCAGTATTTT. Translation: CASSGDPGLPNQYF. The entire variable domain, with the rest obtained from reference TRBV2 and TRBJ2-3, is as follows: EPEVTQTPSHQVTQMGQEVILRCVPISNHLYFYWYRQILGQKVEFLVSFYNNEISEKSEIFDDQFSVERPDGSNFTLKIRSTKLEDSAMYFCASSGDPGLPNQYFGPGTRLTVL.

This chain connects TRBV5-1 to TRBJ1-2; the match to TRBD1 covers 8 bases. The germline gives CDR1 SGHRS, CDR2 YFSETQ. The V and J ends lost 2 bases and 3 bases, in that order; junction bases with no gene match: 3. The CDR3 runs to 14 residues. The CDR3 sequence: CASSFLTGDYGYTF. CDR3 nucleotides: TGCGCCAGCAGCTTCTTGACAGGGGACTATGGCTACACCTTC.

CDR3 residues: CASSQVQRAGEQFF. CDR3 sequence (DNA): TGTGCCAGCAGCCAAGTTCAGCGGGCTGGTGAGCAGTTCTTC. The V and J genes are TRBV14 and TRBJ2-1; D is possibly TRBD2 (6 bases). CDR1 and CDR2 (germline): SGHDN, FVKESK. Trimming removed 1 base at V and 9 bases at J, with 13 bases between. The CDR3 has 14 amino acids.

V gene TRBV11-2 combines with J gene TRBJ1-5, with D maybe TRBD1 (6 bases). The CDR3 has 15 amino acids. In germline, CDR1 is SGHAT, CDR2 FQNNGV. Trimming pared 1 base from V and 4 bases from J, leaving 11 bases between. CDR3 DNA: TGTGCCAGCAGCTTAGGGCCAGGGGAGAATCAGCCCCAGCATTTT. Encoded protein: CASSLGPGENQPQHF.

This chain joins TRBV7-9 and TRBJ1-1; 7 positions match TRBD1. In germline, CDR1 is SEHNR, CDR2 FQNEAQ (reference sequence). V was clipped by 1 base and J by 4 bases; unmatched bases: 6. The length of the CDR3 is 15 residues. CDR3 bases: TGTGCCAGCAGCTTAGGGGCAGGGGGACCCACTGAAGCTTTCTTT. It specifies CASSLGAGGPTEAFF. The full variable domain, rest sourced from reference TRBV7-9 and TRBJ1-1, is DTGVSQNPRHKITKRGQNVTFRCDPISEHNRLYWYRQTLGQGPEFLTYFQNEAQLEKSRLLSDRFSAERPKGSFSTLEIQRTEQGDSAMYLCASSLGAGGPTEAFFGQGTRLTVV.

V and J are TRBV5-1 and TRBJ2-2; D perhaps matches TRBD1 (5 bases). The CDR3 has 14 amino acids. Germline loops: CDR1 SGHRS, CDR2 YFSETQ. Trimming pared 0 bases from V and 6 bases from J, leaving 9 bases between. This chain's CDR3 is CASSLAARAGELFF. The CDR3 region has the DNA TGCGCCAGCAGCTTGGCCGCCAGGGCCGGGGAGCTGTTTTTT.

The J gene is TRBJ1-1, the V gene TRBV27; maybe TRBD1 (5 bases). CDR3 size: 16 residues. Germline loops: CDR1 MNHEY, CDR2 SMNVEV (reference sequence). Deletions cut 0 bases from V and 0 bases from J, with 11 bases between. CDR3 DNA sequence: TGTGCCAGCAGTTTATCGTCGGGGGGTATGAACACTGAAGCTTTCTTT. Residues: CASSLSSGGMNTEAFF.

The CDR3 sequence: CASSRSGKTEAFF. In nucleotides, the CDR3 is TGTGCCAGCAGCCGGTCAGGGAAAACTGAAGCTTTCTTT. This sequence joins TRBV12-3 or TRBV12-4 and TRBJ1-1, with D possibly matching TRBD1 (5 bases). The CDR3 loop spans 13 amino acids. V lost 6 bases and J lost 5, with 13 bases in between.

The chain employs TRBV2 and TRBJ2-2; D might be TRBD2 (5 bases). The CDR3 is made up of 16 amino acids. CDR1 and CDR2 from the germline V gene are SNHLY and FYNNEI. V gave up 2 bases and J gave up 6 bases, with 16 bases separating them. The DNA for the CDR3 is TGTGCCAGCAGTGAATTAGTCGGGGTGCCAGCCGGGGAGCTGTTTTTT. The encoded protein is CASSELVGVPAGELFF.

The chain links TRBV4-2 to TRBJ1-1, with 11 bases aligning to TRBD1. Germline CDR1 is LGHNA and CDR2 is YNFKEQ. J was trimmed by 11 bases and V by 3 bases; bases with no gene match: 11. This CDR3 is built from 15 residues. The CDR3 nucleotides are TGTGCCAGCAGCCAGGAGCCGGGACAGGGGGTGAGGGCTTTCTTT. The encoded protein is CASSQEPGQGVRAFF.

This clone was found a few times. The J gene is TRBJ2-1, the V gene TRBV30, with D perhaps matching TRBD1 (5 bases). In germline, CDR1 is GTSNPN, CDR2 SVGIG (reference sequence). This CDR3 is built from 13 residues. V gave up 1 base and J gave up 4 bases, with 8 bases separating them. CDR3 nucleotide sequence: TGTGCCTGGAGTGGACAGATTTACAATGAGCAGTTCTTC. It codes for CAWSGQIYNEQFF.

The V and J genes are TRBV5-1 and TRBJ1-6; 10 bases line up with TRBD1. Per germline, CDR1 SGHRS and CDR2 YFSETQ. V lost 5 bases and J lost 7; bases outside the gene matches: 6. The CDR3 has 15 amino acids. CDR3 coding DNA: TGCGCCAGCAGTTTCACGGGACAGGGGAATTCACCCCTCCACTTT. Its translation: CASSFTGQGNSPLHF.

The J gene is TRBJ1-1, the V gene TRBV6-6, with D uncertain. Trimming shortened V by 5 bases and J by 8 bases, and 15 bases separated the two germline ends. Looked up from germline, CDR1 is MNHNY and CDR2 is SVGAGI (reference sequence). The length of the CDR3 is 13 residues. The CDR3 nucleotides are TGTGCCAGCAGTCCCTCGAGTGGAGCAGAAGCTTTCTTT. It translates to CASSPSSGAEAFF.

The gene calls are TRBV9 and TRBJ1-2, with D perhaps matching TRBD1 (5 bases). The length of the CDR3 is 13 residues. V was trimmed by 0 bases and J by 7 bases, leaving 10 bases between them. CDR1 is SGDLS, CDR2 YYNGEE, per germline. The CDR3 DNA sequence: TGTGCCAGCAGCGTAGTAAAGGGGATTGGCTACACCTTC. Protein sequence: CASSVVKGIGYTF. Supplemented by reference TRBV9 and TRBJ1-2, the full variable domain reads DSGVTQTPKHLITATGQRVTLRCSPRSGDLSVYWYQQSLDQGLQFLIQYYNGEERAKGNILERFSAQQFPDLHSELNLSSLELGDSALYFCASSVVKGIGYTFGSGTRLTVV.

The chain joins TRBV5-1 to TRBJ2-3, with D possibly TRBD2 on 5 matching bases. CDR1 and CDR2 from the germline V gene are SGHRS and YFSETQ. V was shortened by 0 bases and J by 3 bases, with 11 bases between the two germline ends. The CDR3 has 15 residues. CDR3 residues: CASSLGPGLTDTQYF. The CDR3 DNA reads as TGCGCCAGCAGCTTGGGGCCGGGGTTGACAGATACGCAGTATTTT.

The genes are TRBV4-1 and TRBJ1-2, with a tentative D call TRBD1 (5 bases). From germline, CDR1 is MGHRA and CDR2 YSYEKL. V dropped 1 base and J dropped 4 bases, with 7 bases sitting between them. The CDR3 spans 13 residues. The CDR3 DNA follows: TGCGCCAGCAGCCAAGGGGGCGGCTATGGCTACACCTTC. Residues: CASSQGGGYGYTF.

The rearrangement uses TRBV5-8 and TRBJ1-4, with 9 nucleotides matching TRBD1. CDR3 length: 14 amino acids. Per the germline V gene, CDR1 is SGHTS and CDR2 is YDEGEE. The V segment lost 6 bases and the J segment 7 bases; nucleotides outside the gene matches: 7. The CDR3 loop is CASTTGQGSEKLFF. The DNA for the CDR3 is TGTGCCAGCACCACAGGACAGGGGAGTGAAAAACTGTTTTTT.

V usage is TRBV24-1 and J usage is TRBJ2-5; 14 bases map to TRBD2. The germline CDR1 and CDR2 sequences are KGHDR and SFDVKD. Trimming took 2 bases from V and 5 from J; bases not matched to a gene: 0. The CDR3 is made up of 15 amino acids. The CDR3 nucleotides read TGTGCCACCAGTGATTGGACTAGCGGGGGGGAGACCCAGTACTTC. The encoded protein is CATSDWTSGGETQYF.

Only one count was recorded for this clone. The rearrangement links TRBV19 to TRBJ1-1; tentative D call: TRBD1 (5 bases). The germline gives CDR1 LNHDA, CDR2 SQIVND (reference sequence). Trimming removed 7 bases at V and 3 bases at J, with 15 bases between. The CDR3 loop spans 14 amino acids. CDR3 loop: CASTINVRDTEAFF. The DNA of the CDR3 is TGTGCCAGTACCATAAATGTCAGGGACACTGAAGCTTTCTTT.

This rearrangement joins TRBV9 to TRBJ2-3, with TRBD2 matching 11 bases. Germline assignment: CDR1 SGDLS and CDR2 YYNGEE. The trim removed 4 bases at V and 5 bases at J, leaving 12 bases unmatched. The CDR3 is 17 residues long. CDR3 nucleotide sequence: TGTGCCAGCAGCCGAAATTTCCTAGCGGGGGGCCTAGATACGCAGTATTTT. This codes for CASSRNFLAGGLDTQYF.